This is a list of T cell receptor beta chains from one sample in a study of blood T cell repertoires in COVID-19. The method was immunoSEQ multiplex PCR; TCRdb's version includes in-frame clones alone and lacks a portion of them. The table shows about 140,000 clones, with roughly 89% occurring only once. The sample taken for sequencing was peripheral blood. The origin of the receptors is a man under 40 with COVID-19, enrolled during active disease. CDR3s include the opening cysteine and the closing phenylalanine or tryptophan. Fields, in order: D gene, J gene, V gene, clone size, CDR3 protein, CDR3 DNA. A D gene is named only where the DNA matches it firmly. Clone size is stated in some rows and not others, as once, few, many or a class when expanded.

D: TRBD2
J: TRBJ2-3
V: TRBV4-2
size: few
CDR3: CASSQDREGGPTDTQYF
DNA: TGTGCCAGCAGCCAAGATCGAGAGGGAGGGCCTACAGATACGCAGTATTTT

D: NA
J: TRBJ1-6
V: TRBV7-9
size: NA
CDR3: CASSPGSNSPLHF
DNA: TGTGCCAGCAGCCCAGGTTCAAATTCACCCCTCCACTTT

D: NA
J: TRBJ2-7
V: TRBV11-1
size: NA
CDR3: CASSLDRGYEQYF
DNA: TGTGCCAGCAGCTTAGATCGAGGATACGAGCAGTACTTC

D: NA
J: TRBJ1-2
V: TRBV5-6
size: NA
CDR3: CASSLGLGAGGGIGYTF
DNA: TGTGCCAGCAGCTTGGGGTTAGGAGCCGGCGGAGGTATCGGCTACACCTTC

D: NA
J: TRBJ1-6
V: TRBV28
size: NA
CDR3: CASSLEAGNNSPLHF
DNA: TGTGCCAGCAGTTTAGAGGCGGGGAATAATTCACCCCTCCACTTT

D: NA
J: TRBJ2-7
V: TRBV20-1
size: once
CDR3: CSASKDSYEQYF
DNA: TGCAGTGCTAGTAAGGACAGTTACGAGCAGTACTTC

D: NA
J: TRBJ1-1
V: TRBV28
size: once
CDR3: CASSRPGVGRDTEAFF
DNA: TGTGCCAGCAGCCGCCCCGGAGTGGGGAGGGATACTGAAGCTTTCTTT

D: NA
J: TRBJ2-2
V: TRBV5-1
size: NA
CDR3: CASSLERSNTGELFF
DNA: TGCGCCAGCAGCTTGGAGAGGTCAAACACCGGGGAGCTGTTTTTT

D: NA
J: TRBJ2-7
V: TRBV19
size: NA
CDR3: CASSSLKGQRPYEQYF
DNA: TGTGCCAGTAGTAGTCTCAAAGGACAGCGACCCTACGAGCAGTACTTC

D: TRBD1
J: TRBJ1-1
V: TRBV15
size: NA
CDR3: CATSRESGGAWLSTEAFF
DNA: TGTGCCACCAGCAGAGAGTCAGGGGGCGCTTGGTTGAGCACTGAAGCTTTCTTT

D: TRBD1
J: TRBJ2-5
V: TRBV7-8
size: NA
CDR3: CASSSPRGQGRTQYF
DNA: TGTGCCAGCAGCTCCCCCAGGGGACAGGGGAGGACCCAGTACTTC

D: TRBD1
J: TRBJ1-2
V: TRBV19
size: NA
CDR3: CASTPGTGNYGYTF
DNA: TGTGCCAGTACCCCTGGGACAGGGAACTATGGCTACACCTTC

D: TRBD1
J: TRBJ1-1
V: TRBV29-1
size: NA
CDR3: CSVGQGSFAEAFF
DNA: TGCAGCGTTGGACAGGGTTCGTTCGCTGAAGCTTTCTTT

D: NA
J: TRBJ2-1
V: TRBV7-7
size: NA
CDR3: CASSLGHQNNEQFF
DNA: TGTGCTAGCAGCTTAGGACACCAAAACAATGAGCAGTTCTTC

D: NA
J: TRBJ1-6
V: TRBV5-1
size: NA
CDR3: CASSSAAGDSPLHF
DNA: TGCGCCAGCAGCTCGGCCGCGGGGGATTCACCCCTCCACTTT

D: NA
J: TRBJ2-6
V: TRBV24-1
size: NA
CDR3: CATSDRRSSGANVLTF
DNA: TGTGCCACCAGTGACCGTCGGTCTTCTGGGGCCAACGTCCTGACTTTC

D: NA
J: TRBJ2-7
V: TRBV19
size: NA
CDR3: CASSITSLHEQYF
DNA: TGTGCCAGTAGTATTACCAGTCTCCACGAGCAGTACTTC

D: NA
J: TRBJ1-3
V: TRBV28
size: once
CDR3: CASRPSGPGLSGNTIYF
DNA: TGTGCCAGCAGGCCAAGCGGGCCAGGCCTCTCTGGAAACACCATATATTTT

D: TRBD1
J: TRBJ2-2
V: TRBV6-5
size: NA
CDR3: CASTKGQGVTGELFF
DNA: TGTGCCAGCACTAAGGGACAGGGGGTTACCGGGGAGCTGTTTTTT

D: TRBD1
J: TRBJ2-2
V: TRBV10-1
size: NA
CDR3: CASSGQGITGELFF
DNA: TGCGCCAGCAGCGGACAGGGTATCACCGGGGAGCTGTTTTTT

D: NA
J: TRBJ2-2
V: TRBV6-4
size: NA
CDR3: CASSGQFGELFF
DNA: TGTGCCAGCAGCGGACAGTTCGGGGAGCTGTTTTTT

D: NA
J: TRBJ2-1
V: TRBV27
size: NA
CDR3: CASSFTQRGQFF
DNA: TGTGCCAGCAGTTTCACACAACGCGGGCAGTTCTTC

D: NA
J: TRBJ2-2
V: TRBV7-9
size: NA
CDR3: CASSSRGLGPTNTGELFF
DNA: TGTGCCAGCAGCTCCAGGGGCCTGGGACCAACTAACACCGGGGAGCTGTTTTTT

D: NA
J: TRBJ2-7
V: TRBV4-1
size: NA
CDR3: CASSPVAGTYEQYF
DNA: TGCGCCAGCAGCCCGGTTGCAGGGACCTACGAGCAGTACTTC

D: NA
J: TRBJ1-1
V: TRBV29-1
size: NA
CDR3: CSGMTGNTEAFF
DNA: TGCAGCGGAATGACGGGTAACACTGAAGCTTTCTTT

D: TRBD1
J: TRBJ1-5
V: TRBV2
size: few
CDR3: CASSNRQGIRNQPQHF
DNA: TGTGCCAGCAGTAACCGACAGGGGATACGAAATCAGCCCCAGCATTTT

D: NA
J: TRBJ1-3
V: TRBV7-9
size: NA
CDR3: CASSPTGFSGNTIYF
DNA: TGTGCCAGCAGCCCCACAGGCTTCTCTGGAAACACCATATATTTT

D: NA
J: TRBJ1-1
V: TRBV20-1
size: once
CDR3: CSAREDGLAFF
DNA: TGCAGTGCTAGAGAAGACGGGTTGGCTTTCTTT

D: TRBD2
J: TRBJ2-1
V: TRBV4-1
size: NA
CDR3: CASSREGLAGVGNEQFF
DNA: TGCGCCAGCAGCCGGGAAGGACTAGCGGGAGTAGGAAATGAGCAGTTCTTC

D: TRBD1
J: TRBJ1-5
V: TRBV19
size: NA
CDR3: CASREQGRGQPQHF
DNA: TGTGCCAGTCGGGAACAGGGGCGGGGTCAGCCCCAGCATTTT

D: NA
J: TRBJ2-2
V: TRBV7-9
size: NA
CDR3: CASNPSPDTGELFF
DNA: TGTGCCAGCAATCCCTCCCCCGACACCGGGGAGCTGTTTTTT

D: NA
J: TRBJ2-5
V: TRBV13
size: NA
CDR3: CASSTLGEIETQYF
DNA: TGTGCCAGCAGCACACTTGGGGAGATCGAGACCCAGTACTTC

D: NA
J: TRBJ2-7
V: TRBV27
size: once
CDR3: CASRGDFYEQYF
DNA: TGTGCCAGCAGAGGGGACTTCTACGAGCAGTACTTC

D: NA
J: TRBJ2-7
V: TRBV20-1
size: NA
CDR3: CSAGTSSEQYF
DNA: TGCAGTGCTGGGACTTCTAGCGAGCAGTACTTC

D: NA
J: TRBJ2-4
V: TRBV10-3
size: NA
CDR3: CAISESGDRVGKNIQYF
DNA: TGTGCCATCAGTGAATCCGGGGATAGGGTCGGCAAAAACATTCAGTACTTC

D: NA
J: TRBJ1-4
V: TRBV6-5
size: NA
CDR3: CASKGVNPNEKLFF
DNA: TGTGCCAGCAAGGGGGTCAACCCTAATGAAAAACTGTTTTTT

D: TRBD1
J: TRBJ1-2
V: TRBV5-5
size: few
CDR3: CASSPGQGTNYGYTF
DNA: TGTGCCAGCAGCCCCGGACAGGGAACTAACTATGGCTACACCTTC

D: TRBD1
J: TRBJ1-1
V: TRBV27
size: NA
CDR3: CASSPGQGVEAFF
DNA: TGTGCCAGCAGTCCCGGACAGGGGGTCGAAGCTTTCTTT

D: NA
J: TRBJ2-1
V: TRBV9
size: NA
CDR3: CASSAFGESSYNEQFF
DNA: TGTGCCAGCAGCGCCTTTGGGGAGAGCTCCTACAATGAGCAGTTCTTC

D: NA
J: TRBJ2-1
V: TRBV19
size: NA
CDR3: CASSITGLQYEQFF
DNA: TGTGCCAGTAGTATAACCGGCTTACAGTATGAGCAGTTCTTC

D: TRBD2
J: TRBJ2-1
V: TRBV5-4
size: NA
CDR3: CASSLLGSTSGRARNEQFF
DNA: TGTGCCAGCAGCTTGTTAGGCAGCACTAGCGGGAGGGCCCGGAATGAGCAGTTCTTC

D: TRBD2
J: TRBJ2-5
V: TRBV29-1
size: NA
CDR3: CSVAGGPGETQYF
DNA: TGCAGCGTAGCGGGAGGGCCTGGAGAGACCCAGTACTTC

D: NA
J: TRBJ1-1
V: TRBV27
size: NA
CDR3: CASSSWTGTEAFF
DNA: TGTGCCAGCAGTTCTTGGACGGGAACTGAAGCTTTCTTT

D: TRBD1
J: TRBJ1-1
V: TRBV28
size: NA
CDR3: CASSSGGSGNTEAFF
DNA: TGTGCCAGCAGTTCAGGGGGCTCGGGGAACACTGAAGCTTTCTTT

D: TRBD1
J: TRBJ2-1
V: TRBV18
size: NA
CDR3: CASSPPGTGILEQFF
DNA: TGTGCCAGCTCACCCCCCGGGACAGGGATTTTAGAGCAGTTCTTC

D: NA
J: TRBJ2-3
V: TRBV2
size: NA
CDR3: CASSGDNTDTQYF
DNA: TGTGCCAGCAGTGGGGACAACACAGATACGCAGTATTTT

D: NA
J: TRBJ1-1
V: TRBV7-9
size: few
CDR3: CASSLGRGSEAFF
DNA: TGTGCCAGCAGCTTGGGCCGAGGGAGTGAAGCTTTCTTT

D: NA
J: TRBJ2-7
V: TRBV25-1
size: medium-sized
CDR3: CASSDADSRYEQYF
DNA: TGTGCCAGCAGTGACGCGGACAGCCGCTACGAGCAGTACTTC

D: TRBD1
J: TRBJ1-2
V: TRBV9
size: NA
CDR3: CASSGPGTGDYGYTF
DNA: TGTGCCAGCAGCGGCCCCGGGACAGGGGATTATGGCTACACCTTC

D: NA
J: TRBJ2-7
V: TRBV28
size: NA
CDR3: CASKRGYEQYF
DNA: TGTGCCAGCAAACGGGGTTACGAGCAGTACTTC

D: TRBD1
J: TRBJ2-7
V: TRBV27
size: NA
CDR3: CASSTRGPGSYEQYF
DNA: TGTGCCAGCAGTACCAGGGGGCCTGGGTCCTACGAGCAGTACTTC

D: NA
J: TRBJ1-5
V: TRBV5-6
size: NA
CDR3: CASTSGDQPQHF
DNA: TGTGCCAGCACCTCGGGGGATCAGCCCCAGCATTTT

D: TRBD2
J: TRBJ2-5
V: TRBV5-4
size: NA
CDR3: CASSPTTSGHMETQYF
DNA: TGTGCCAGCAGCCCTACGACTAGCGGGCACATGGAGACCCAGTACTTC

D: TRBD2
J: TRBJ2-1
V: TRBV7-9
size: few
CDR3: CASSRTSGRGDEQFF
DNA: TGTGCCAGCAGCAGAACTAGCGGGAGAGGCGATGAGCAGTTCTTC

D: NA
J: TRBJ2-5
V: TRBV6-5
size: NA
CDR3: CASSYDRFGETQYF
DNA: TGTGCCAGCAGTTACGACAGGTTTGGAGAGACCCAGTACTTC

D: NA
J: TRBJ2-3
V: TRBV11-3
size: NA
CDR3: CASSLGWQSTDTQYF
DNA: TGTGCCAGCAGCTTAGGTTGGCAGAGCACAGATACGCAGTATTTT

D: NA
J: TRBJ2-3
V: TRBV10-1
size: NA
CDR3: CASSESEFSSTDTQYF
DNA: TGCGCCAGCAGTGAGTCCGAGTTTTCTAGCACAGATACGCAGTATTTT